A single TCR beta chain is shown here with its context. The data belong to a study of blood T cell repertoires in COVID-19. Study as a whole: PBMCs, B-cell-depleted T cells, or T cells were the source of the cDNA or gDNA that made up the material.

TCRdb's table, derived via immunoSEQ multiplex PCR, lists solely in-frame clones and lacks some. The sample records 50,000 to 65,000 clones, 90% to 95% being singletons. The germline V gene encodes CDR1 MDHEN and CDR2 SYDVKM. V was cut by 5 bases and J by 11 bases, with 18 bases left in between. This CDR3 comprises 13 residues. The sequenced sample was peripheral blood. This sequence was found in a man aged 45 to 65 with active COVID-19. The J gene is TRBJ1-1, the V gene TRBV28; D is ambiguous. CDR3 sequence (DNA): TGTGCCAGCAGTCTACCCCTCGCAAACGGGGCTTTCTTT. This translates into CASSLPLANGAFF.